This T cell receptor (beta chain) originates from a study of shared clonotypes between healthy human individuals. The CDR3 runs 16 residues. Looked up from germline, CDR1 is SGHAT and CDR2 is FQNNGV. Trimming cost V 4 bases and J 5 bases; bases outside gene matches: 13. In the case of this clone: What it binds is unknown.

Study results and caveats: Across subsets, estimated richness was generally greater for naive than for memory populations. In this cohort, only blood was sampled, and tissue repertoires likely differ.

The data were produced by immunoSEQ multiplex PCR, yet TCRdb's version contains in-frame clones alone and is incomplete. Counted here are 2,500,000 or so clones, approximately 93% occurring once; the ten biggest clones make up approximately 0.35%. The receptor's source is a man aged 18 to 35 in good health. Some clones in this sample may be carry-over from other donors' samples. The chain couples TRBV11-2 to TRBJ2-7; 8 bases match TRBD2. Material for sequencing was naive CD4+ T cells from PBMCs. Subset meaning: CD45RA+ positively selected. The CDR3 spells CASSSRGVSGNHEQYF. CDR3 coding DNA: TGTGCCAGCAGCTCCCGTGGGGTTAGCGGGAACCACGAGCAGTACTTC.